A selection of T cell receptor beta chains follows, all from one sample in a study of T cell responses to AZD1222 COVID-19 vaccine. The table came from immunoSEQ multiplex PCR; TCRdb's copy has only in-frame clones and leaves some out. With around 140,000 clones in the sample, the ten largest clones hold around 2.2%. Sequenced material: peripheral blood. The receptors shown here come from an adult in good health. Both conserved end residues are part of each CDR3. A D gene is named only where the DNA matches it firmly.

j_call | v_call | d_call | cdr3_nt | cdr3_aa
TRBJ2-2 | TRBV7-3 | NA | TGTGCCAGCAGCTTAAGTGCGTGGTTGGTTCGGAGGAACACCGGGGAGCTGTTTTTT | CASSLSAWLVRRNTGELFF
TRBJ1-6 | TRBV6-5 | NA | TGTGCCAGCAGGCCGGGACCGGGGACCTCACCCCTCCACTTT | CASRPGPGTSPLHF
TRBJ1-5 | TRBV4-1 | NA | TGCGCCAGCAGCCAAGGACAGGCATTTTATAGCAATCAGCCCCAGCATTTT | CASSQGQAFYSNQPQHF
TRBJ2-2 | TRBV7-9 | NA | TGTGCCAGCAGCCAGGGACAGAACACCGGGGAGCTGTTTTTT | CASSQGQNTGELFF
TRBJ2-7 | TRBV28 | NA | TGTGCCAGCAGCTCGGGCGGGGACCTCTCCTACGAGCAGTACTTC | CASSSGGDLSYEQYF
TRBJ1-2 | TRBV13 | NA | TGTGCCAGCAGCCCGCCGACCGAAAACTATGGCTACACCTTC | CASSPPTENYGYTF
TRBJ2-2 | TRBV6-5 | TRBD1 | TGTGCCAGCCTAAGACAGGGGGCGAACACCGGGGAGCTGTTTTTT | CASLRQGANTGELFF
TRBJ2-2 | TRBV6-4 | NA | TGTGCCAGCAGTGACGGCCATCCTACGAACACCGGGGAGCTGTTTTTT | CASSDGHPTNTGELFF
TRBJ2-1 | TRBV11-3 | TRBD2 | TGTGCCAGCAGCAAAAGGGGTAGCGGGGGGGTTGTTGAGCAGTTCTTC | CASSKRGSGGVVEQFF
TRBJ2-7 | TRBV28 | TRBD1 | TGTGCCAGCAGCGGGACAGGGCCCTCCTACGAGCAGTACTTC | CASSGTGPSYEQYF
TRBJ2-1 | TRBV11-3 | NA | TGTGCCAGCAGCGGACCCCCTGCGGGCAATGAGCAGTTCTTC | CASSGPPAGNEQFF
TRBJ2-2 | TRBV7-9 | TRBD1 | TGTGCCAGCAGCTTAGTTCTGAAGGTCGGGACAGGGGCCGGGGAGCTGTTTTTT | CASSLVLKVGTGAGELFF
TRBJ2-7 | TRBV29-1 | NA | TGCAGCGTTGGTGGGTACAGGGCCGAGCAGTACTTC | CSVGGYRAEQYF
TRBJ2-7 | TRBV15 | TRBD1 | TGTGCCACCAGCAGAGAGGCGACAGGGTTCTCCTACGAGCAGTACTTC | CATSREATGFSYEQYF
TRBJ2-5 | TRBV4-3 | TRBD1 | TGCGCCAGCAGCCAAGAGATCGGGACAGGTGGGCGGGAGACCCAGTACTTC | CASSQEIGTGGRETQYF
TRBJ2-1 | TRBV7-9 | TRBD1 | TGTGCCAGCAGCTCCACAGGGGGGCCCTACAATGAGCAGTTCTTC | CASSSTGGPYNEQFF
TRBJ1-6 | TRBV6-6 | TRBD1 | TGTGCCAGCAGTTACGCGGACAGGGGGTATAATTCACCCCTCCACTTT | CASSYADRGYNSPLHF
TRBJ2-1 | TRBV7-8 | NA | TGTGCCAGCAGCTTAGTGTCAGCCTACAATGAGCAGTTCTTC | CASSLVSAYNEQFF
TRBJ1-2 | TRBV5-1 | NA | TGCGCCAGCAGCTTAAGCGGCAGCTATGGCTACACCTTC | CASSLSGSYGYTF
TRBJ1-3 | TRBV28 | TRBD1 | TGTGCCAGCTGGACAGGGGGTGACACCATATATTTT | CASWTGGDTIYF
TRBJ1-1 | TRBV28 | NA | TGTGCCAGCAGCCGGACCTACTTGAACACTGAAGCTTTCTTT | CASSRTYLNTEAFF
TRBJ1-4 | TRBV5-1 | NA | TGCGCCAGCAGCTTGGTTGTCAGGGCACCTGAAAAACTGTTTTTT | CASSLVVRAPEKLFF
TRBJ2-1 | TRBV7-3 | NA | TGTGCCAGCAGCTTCTCAGCAATCAATGAGCAGTTCTTC | CASSFSAINEQFF
TRBJ2-1 | TRBV5-1 | NA | TGCGCCAGCAGCCCTCAATCCTCAAGCTCCTACAATGAGCAGTTCTTC | CASSPQSSSSYNEQFF
TRBJ2-7 | TRBV11-3 | NA | TGTGCCAGCAGCTTAACTGGGACACTCTCCTACGAGCAGTACTTC | CASSLTGTLSYEQYF
TRBJ1-6 | TRBV15 | NA | TGTGCCACCAGCAGAGACGTTCTTGTCAGTCTCCACTTT | CATSRDVLVSLHF
TRBJ2-2 | TRBV5-4 | TRBD1 | TGTGCCAGCAGCCTCGGGACAGGGGGCGAAGGCGGGGAGCTGTTTTTT | CASSLGTGGEGGELFF
TRBJ1-5 | TRBV6-1 | NA | TGTGCCAGCAGTGAACATAGCAATCAGCCCCAGCATTTT | CASSEHSNQPQHF
TRBJ1-5 | TRBV5-8 | TRBD1 | TGTGCCAGCAGCCGAATTACAGGGGTGGGCAATCAGCCCCAGCATTTT | CASSRITGVGNQPQHF
TRBJ1-4 | TRBV28 | NA | TGTGCCAGTAGCCAGCGAGGGCCTGGAGAAAAACTGTTTTTT | CASSQRGPGEKLFF
TRBJ2-5 | TRBV5-1 | TRBD2 | TGCGCCAGCAGCTCCAGCGCGGGGGGAGAGACCCAGTACTTC | CASSSSAGGETQYF
TRBJ1-3 | TRBV5-4 | NA | TGTGCCAGCAGCTTGCACATTGGTGGAAACACCATATATTTT | CASSLHIGGNTIYF
TRBJ1-5 | TRBV27 | NA | TGTGCCAGCAGTTTATCCTCACAGGTCAATCAGCCCCAGCATTTT | CASSLSSQVNQPQHF
TRBJ1-2 | TRBV27 | TRBD1 | TGTGCCAGCAGTATGACAGGGACCAACTATGGCTACACCTTC | CASSMTGTNYGYTF
TRBJ1-3 | TRBV7-9 | TRBD1 | TGTGCCAGCAGCTTATCGAAGCCGGGACAGGGAAGATCTGGAAACACCATATATTTT | CASSLSKPGQGRSGNTIYF
TRBJ2-3 | TRBV10-3 | TRBD2 | TGTGCCATCCGAGCGGGGGTCAGCACAGATACGCAGTATTTT | CAIRAGVSTDTQYF
TRBJ1-5 | TRBV9 | NA | TGTGCCAGCGGAGAGGGATCGGGGCAGCCCCAGCATTTT | CASGEGSGQPQHF
TRBJ1-1 | TRBV7-2 | TRBD1 | TGTGCCAGCAGCCCACGGGGACAGGAGAACACTGAAGCTTTCTTT | CASSPRGQENTEAFF
TRBJ1-2 | TRBV30 | NA | TGTGCCTGGAGACGGACAGTTATCTATGGCTACACCTTC | CAWRRTVIYGYTF
TRBJ1-1 | TRBV18 | NA | TGTGCCAGCTCACGTTATCGGGCCGGGGGCACTGAAGCTTTCTTT | CASSRYRAGGTEAFF
TRBJ1-1 | TRBV7-2 | NA | TGTGCCAGCAGCTTAATATTAGTTGGTCTGAACACTGAAGCTTTCTTT | CASSLILVGLNTEAFF
TRBJ1-2 | TRBV25-1 | NA | TGTGCCAGCAGTCGGTCGGAGGCTAACTATGGCTACACCTTC | CASSRSEANYGYTF
TRBJ1-1 | TRBV27 | NA | TGTGCCAGCAGTTTAGGGCAGGGTGATGCTTTCTTT | CASSLGQGDAFF
TRBJ1-2 | TRBV28 | NA | TGTGCCAGCAGTTTTGGTCAGACCCGCCTCTATGGCTACACCTTC | CASSFGQTRLYGYTF
TRBJ2-7 | TRBV2 | TRBD2 | TGTGCCAGCAGTGAAGGGGCGGGGGTTAGTTACGAGCAGTACTTC | CASSEGAGVSYEQYF
TRBJ1-2 | TRBV6-1 | TRBD1 | TGTGCCAGCAGTGGGTCCGGGACAGGGAGTAGCTACACCTTC | CASSGSGTGSSYTF
TRBJ2-2 | TRBV4-3 | NA | TGCGCCAGCAGCCAAGAAAGGGGGTCGAGGGCCGGGGAGCTGTTTTTT | CASSQERGSRAGELFF
TRBJ1-6 | TRBV27 | NA | TGTGCCAGCAGTCCCTCGGGTCACTATGGGGGAAATTATAATTCACCCCTCCACTTT | CASSPSGHYGGNYNSPLHF
TRBJ1-2 | TRBV19 | NA | TGTGCCAGTAGTGCAGCAGGGGTTAGAGGGGATGGCTACACCTTC | CASSAAGVRGDGYTF
TRBJ1-4 | TRBV6-1 | NA | TGTGCCAGCAGTGACGTAGGGACGGTAGATGAAAAACTGTTTTTT | CASSDVGTVDEKLFF
TRBJ1-1 | TRBV6-5 | TRBD1 | TGTGCCAGCAGTTTAACAGGGGATACTGAAGCTTTCTTT | CASSLTGDTEAFF
TRBJ1-3 | TRBV4-1 | TRBD1 | TGCGCCAGCAGCCGAGACAGGGGGGGAGGAAACACCATATATTTT | CASSRDRGGGNTIYF
TRBJ1-4 | TRBV28 | NA | TGTGCCAGCAGTTTTAATTTTGAAAAACTGTTTTTT | CASSFNFEKLFF
TRBJ1-5 | TRBV7-8 | NA | TGTGCCAGCAGCCTAGGGATTGATCAGCCCCAGCATTTT | CASSLGIDQPQHF
TRBJ1-4 | TRBV5-1 | TRBD1 | TGCGCCAGCAGCGAGGGGACAGGGCTTTACTATGAAAAACTGTTTTTT | CASSEGTGLYYEKLFF